A selection of T cell receptor beta chains follows, all from one sample in a study of blood T cell repertoires in COVID-19. Clones were read by immunoSEQ multiplex PCR, and TCRdb kept only the in-frame ones, dropping some. This sample has some 250,000 clones, with about 80% found just once. The source material was peripheral blood. Source of these receptors: a man aged 25-45 years who had recovered from COVID-19. Both conserved end residues are part of each CDR3. The D gene is left open where the match is weak. Part of the rows lack a size; the others show once, few, many or a class for expanded clones.

clone_size: -
d_call: TRBD2
j_call: TRBJ2-5
v_call: TRBV2
cdr3_nt: TGTGCCAGCAGTGGCCCCACCGGGACTAGCGGGGGCCGGCAAGAGACCCAGTACTTC
cdr3_aa: CASSGPTGTSGGRQETQYF

clone_size: many
d_call: -
j_call: TRBJ1-6
v_call: TRBV4-2
cdr3_nt: TGTGCCAGCAGCCAAGATACGCAGGCCTCAGGGTCACCCCTCCACTTT
cdr3_aa: CASSQDTQASGSPLHF

clone_size: -
d_call: TRBD1
j_call: TRBJ1-1
v_call: TRBV7-2
cdr3_nt: TGTGCCAGCAACTTGCGGACAGGGAGGATCTCGGCGGCTTTCTTT
cdr3_aa: CASNLRTGRISAAFF

clone_size: once
d_call: TRBD2
j_call: TRBJ2-5
v_call: TRBV6-5
cdr3_nt: TGTGCCACCCCTAGCGGGCCTCTAAGAGAAGAGACCCAGTACTTC
cdr3_aa: CATPSGPLREETQYF

clone_size: -
d_call: -
j_call: TRBJ2-2
v_call: TRBV18
cdr3_nt: TGTGCCAGCTCAAAACAGGACACCGGGGAGCTGTTTTTT
cdr3_aa: CASSKQDTGELFF

clone_size: -
d_call: -
j_call: TRBJ2-5
v_call: TRBV5-1
cdr3_nt: TGCGCCAGCAGCTTGCCTGCGGGGTCCCAAGAGACCCAGTACTTC
cdr3_aa: CASSLPAGSQETQYF

clone_size: few
d_call: TRBD1
j_call: TRBJ1-6
v_call: TRBV3-1/TRBV3-2
cdr3_nt: TGTGCCAGCAGCCCCTGGGACAGGGAAGGCTCACCCCTCCACTTT
cdr3_aa: CASSPWDREGSPLHF

clone_size: -
d_call: -
j_call: TRBJ2-2
v_call: TRBV5-4
cdr3_nt: TGTGCCAGCAGCCAGACAGGCGCGGACGGGGAGCTGTTTTTT
cdr3_aa: CASSQTGADGELFF

clone_size: -
d_call: TRBD1
j_call: TRBJ1-1
v_call: TRBV7-9
cdr3_nt: TGTGCCAGCAGCCGGGGGACAGGGGTGGGTCGAGCTTTCTTT
cdr3_aa: CASSRGTGVGRAFF

clone_size: -
d_call: -
j_call: TRBJ2-7
v_call: TRBV6-5
cdr3_nt: TGTGCCAGCAGTTACGGTGGACATGGCTACGAGCAGTACTTC
cdr3_aa: CASSYGGHGYEQYF

clone_size: once
d_call: -
j_call: TRBJ2-1
v_call: TRBV25-1
cdr3_nt: TGTGCCAGCAGTGGGCTCGGACAGACAGCCTACAATGAGCAGTTCTTC
cdr3_aa: CASSGLGQTAYNEQFF

clone_size: -
d_call: TRBD2
j_call: TRBJ2-2
v_call: TRBV5-1
cdr3_nt: TGCGCCAGCAGCCTGGGACTACCTGGCACCGGGGAGCTGTTTTTT
cdr3_aa: CASSLGLPGTGELFF

clone_size: -
d_call: -
j_call: TRBJ2-3
v_call: TRBV2
cdr3_nt: TGTGCCAGCAACGCGGGAAGAACAGATACGCAGTATTTT
cdr3_aa: CASNAGRTDTQYF

clone_size: -
d_call: -
j_call: TRBJ2-1
v_call: TRBV7-2
cdr3_nt: TGTGCCACAGGGCGGGACGCTCGCAACAATGAGCAGTTCTTC
cdr3_aa: CATGRDARNNEQFF

clone_size: few
d_call: -
j_call: TRBJ1-1
v_call: TRBV5-4
cdr3_nt: TGTGCCAGCAGCTTCCAGGGTGAGAACACTGAAGCTTTCTTT
cdr3_aa: CASSFQGENTEAFF

clone_size: -
d_call: TRBD2
j_call: TRBJ2-1
v_call: TRBV5-1
cdr3_nt: TGCGCCAGCAGCTCACCGCAACTAGCGGGGGGTTCGAATGAGCAGTTCTTC
cdr3_aa: CASSSPQLAGGSNEQFF

clone_size: -
d_call: TRBD1
j_call: TRBJ1-1
v_call: TRBV19
cdr3_nt: TGTGCCAGTAGTCCCCCGACAGGGGCGCAGGCTGAAGCTTTCTTT
cdr3_aa: CASSPPTGAQAEAFF

clone_size: many
d_call: -
j_call: TRBJ1-2
v_call: TRBV2
cdr3_nt: TGTGCCAGCAGTAGGGGGTCGCAGGGCGCGGATGGCTACACCTTC
cdr3_aa: CASSRGSQGADGYTF